One and the same sample provided the 29 T cell receptor beta chains below, sequenced in a study of PD-1 blockade in mismatch repair-deficient tumors. Only in-frame clones appear in the TCRdb table, and some are missing; sequencing was by immunoSEQ multiplex PCR. This sample has 75,000 to 85,000 clones; 81% occur once, and the top ten carry roughly 2.7%. The sample in question was peripheral blood, obtained 12 weeks after starting pembrolizumab. The receptors were sampled from an adult with mismatch repair-deficient cancer.

This chain connects TRBV19 to TRBJ2-1, with 9 bases fitting TRBD1. Germline V gene sequence: CDR1 LNHDA, CDR2 SQIVND (reference sequence). Trimming took 5 bases from V and 8 from J; bases not matched to a gene: 7. CDR3 length: 14 residues. The CDR3 is CASSEGTGYDEQFF. In DNA, the CDR3 is TGTGCCAGTAGTGAAGGGACAGGGTACGATGAGCAGTTCTTC. Full variable domain (rest looked up from reference TRBV19 and TRBJ2-1): DGGITQSPKYLFRKEGQNVTLSCEQNLNHDAMYWYRQDPGQGLRLIYYSQIVNDFQKGDIAEGYSVSREKKESFPLTVTSAQKNPTAFYLCASSEGTGYDEQFFGPGTRLTVL.

The chain recombines TRBV29-1 with TRBJ2-7, with TRBD1 matching over 8 bases. CDR1 and CDR2 (germline): SQVTM, ANQGSEA. The CDR3 has 11 residues. V was clipped by 6 bases and J by 6 bases; unmatched bases: 4. The CDR3 region is CSVTTGAEQYF. The CDR3 nucleotides read TGCAGCGTAACGACAGGGGCCGAGCAGTACTTC.

V and J are TRBV5-6 and TRBJ2-7, with TRBD2 identical over 7 bases. Looked up from germline, CDR1 is SGHDT and CDR2 is YYEEEE. Trimming cost V 0 bases and J 4 bases; bases outside gene matches: 4. The CDR3 is 14 amino acids. The CDR3 sequence is CASSLELALYEQYF. DNA for the CDR3: TGTGCCAGCAGCTTGGAACTAGCGCTTTACGAGCAGTACTTC.

V and J are TRBV19 and TRBJ1-4; D might be TRBD1 (6 bases). The CDR3 is made up of 13 amino acids. Germline loops: CDR1 LNHDA, CDR2 SQIVND (reference sequence). The V end was cut by 5 bases, the J end by 7 bases, with 11 bases between. CDR3 region: CASSANRAEKLFF. The CDR3 DNA sequence: TGTGCCAGTAGTGCGAACAGGGCTGAAAAACTGTTTTTT. The full variable domain, rest sourced from reference TRBV19 and TRBJ1-4, is DGGITQSPKYLFRKEGQNVTLSCEQNLNHDAMYWYRQDPGQGLRLIYYSQIVNDFQKGDIAEGYSVSREKKESFPLTVTSAQKNPTAFYLCASSANRAEKLFFGSGTQLSVL.

The V gene is TRBV4-3, the J gene TRBJ2-2; D is uncertain. Germline-derived CDR1 and CDR2 are LGHNA and YSLEER. V dropped 2 bases and J dropped 9 bases, with 4 bases sitting between them. The CDR3 sequence is 11 residues long. The CDR3 DNA is TGCGCCAGCAGCCAAAACCGGGAGCTGTTTTTT. Encoded protein: CASSQNRELFF.

The CDR3 spells CASSVPRVGERFF. CDR3 sequence (DNA): TGTGCCAGCAGTGTTCCTCGCGTGGGTGAACGGTTCTTC. The chain recombines TRBV6-1 with TRBJ2-1; no clear D gene. Trimming removed 4 bases from V and 15 bases from J, with 19 bases in between. CDR1 MNHNS and CDR2 SASEGT come from the germline V gene. This CDR3 region has 13 residues.

This chain connects TRBV7-2 to TRBJ2-1, with 11 nucleotides matching TRBD2. The CDR3 runs 17 residues. CDR1 SGHTA and CDR2 FQGNSA come from the germline V gene. Losses at the gene ends were 5 bases for V and 4 bases for J; bases not matched to a gene: 10. CDR3: CASSMDLLAGVYNEQFF. The CDR3 region has the DNA TGTGCCAGCAGCATGGATCTACTAGCGGGGGTGTACAATGAGCAGTTCTTC.

The chain carries TRBV30 and TRBJ2-3; D gene unclear. The germline CDR1 and CDR2 sequences are GTSNPN and SVGIG (reference sequence). This CDR3 has 13 residues. V shed 1 base and J shed 0 bases, with 5 bases lying between them. The CDR3 protein is CAWSGLSTDTQYF. CDR3 nucleotides: TGTGCCTGGAGTGGACTGAGCACAGATACGCAGTATTTT.

CDR3 bases: TGCGCCAGCAGCTCGGGACTAGCGGGAGAGGTTGAGCAGTTCTTC. Its translation is CASSSGLAGEVEQFF. V and J are TRBV5-1 and TRBJ2-1, with 14 bases lining up with TRBD2. The CDR3 runs to 15 residues. Per the germline V gene, CDR1 is SGHRS and CDR2 is YFSETQ. Trimming cost V 3 bases and J 9 bases; bases outside gene matches: 5.

The rearrangement links TRBV9 to TRBJ2-3; D not certain. Germline V gene lookup returns CDR1 SGDLS and CDR2 YYNGEE. Trimming removed 7 bases from V and 2 bases from J, with 14 bases in between. The CDR3 has 14 amino acids. This chain's CDR3 is CASCDSPYTDTQYF. In DNA form, the CDR3 reads TGTGCCAGCTGTGACTCCCCCTACACAGATACGCAGTATTTT.

The chain is built from TRBV9 and TRBJ2-1; possibly TRBD2 for D (6 bases). Trimming removed 7 bases from V and 8 bases from J, with 10 bases in between. The CDR3 is made up of 11 amino acids. Germline V CDR1 and CDR2: SGDLS, YYNGEE. The CDR3, as DNA: TGTGCCAGCGGTCCGGGGGATGAGCAGTTCTTC. Its protein is CASGPGDEQFF.

This chain uses TRBV6-1 with TRBJ2-7; 7 bases agree with TRBD2. Germline assignment: CDR1 MNHNS and CDR2 SASEGT. The CDR3 has 14 amino acids. Trimming took 5 bases from V and 3 from J; bases not matched to a gene: 7. The DNA of the CDR3 is TGTGCCAGCAGTCAACGGACTAGGCTCTACGAGCAGTACTTC. Its translation is CASSQRTRLYEQYF.

Here the CDR3 DNA reads TGTGCCAGCTCCCCCCCGACAGGGGGCGCAAACACAGATACGCAGTATTTT. It yields the protein CASSPPTGGANTDTQYF. The chain recombines TRBV18 with TRBJ2-3, with TRBD1 matching over 10 bases. J lost 2 bases, V lost 6 bases, and 11 bases had no gene match. This CDR3 region has 17 residues. The germline V gene has CDR1 KGHSH and CDR2 LQKENI. Full variable domain (rest looked up from reference TRBV18 and TRBJ2-3): NAGVMQNPRHLVRRRGQEARLRCSPMKGHSHVYWYRQLPEEGLKFMVYLQKENIIDESGMPKERFSAEFPKEGPSILRIQQVVRGDSAAYFCASSPPTGGANTDTQYFGPGTRLTVL.

The chain combines TRBV19 with TRBJ2-5, with a tentative D call TRBD1 (6 bases). The J call may be mistaken, given a closer DNA end match to TRBJ2-7. Germline CDR1 LNHDA, CDR2 SQIVND (reference sequence). CDR3 size: 14 residues. This CDR3 reads CASSSQTGSYEQYF. The CDR3 DNA follows: TGTGCCAGTAGTTCCCAGACAGGATCCTACGAGCAGTACTTC.

The chain recombines TRBV27 with TRBJ1-2; no clear D gene. Germline V gene data show CDR1 as MNHEY and CDR2 as SMNVEV (reference sequence). The CDR3 has 14 amino acids. V was cut by 6 bases and J by 2 bases, with 13 bases left in between. The CDR3 spells CASSRTSPNYGYTF. Here the CDR3 DNA reads TGTGCCAGCAGCCGGACTTCCCCGAACTATGGCTACACCTTC.

The V and J genes are TRBV14 and TRBJ2-7; 7 nucleotides line up with TRBD2. CDR3 size: 13 residues. CDR1 and CDR2 from the germline V gene are SGHDN and FVKESK. The junction had 4 bases not matched to a gene; V was cut back by 3 bases and J by 5 bases. In DNA form, the CDR3 reads TGTGCCAGCAGCCAGGGAGGGTCCAACGAGCAGTACTTC. Its translation: CASSQGGSNEQYF.

The gene calls are TRBV5-1 and TRBJ1-2; D gene uncertain. CDR3 length equals 13 residues. Germline V lookup: CDR1 SGHRS, CDR2 YFSETQ. V was trimmed by 0 bases and J by 2 bases, leaving 5 bases between them. The CDR3 bases are TGCGCCAGCAGCTTGGGCAGCAACTATGGCTACACCTTC. Its protein product is CASSLGSNYGYTF.

The chain has TRBV27 and TRBJ2-2; 8 bases align to TRBD2. CDR1 and CDR2 from the germline V gene are MNHEY and SMNVEV (reference sequence). The CDR3 runs to 15 residues. Trimming at V came to 6 bases and at J to 7 bases, leaving 10 bases not matched to a gene. The CDR3 DNA sequence: TGTGCCAGCAGCCCCAGCGGGAGAACGAACGGGGAGCTGTTTTTT. It encodes CASSPSGRTNGELFF.

The chain joins TRBV7-6 to TRBJ2-1; D perhaps matches TRBD2 (7 bases). Trimming left V 4 bases short and J 4 bases short, with 23 bases between. Germline assignment: CDR1 SGHVS and CDR2 FNYEAQ. The CDR3 runs 18 residues. The CDR3 loop reads CASSSDTKRDNRYNEQFF. CDR3 nucleotide sequence: TGTGCCAGCAGCTCTGATACAAAGCGGGACAATCGATACAATGAGCAGTTCTTC.

The gene calls are TRBV11-1 and TRBJ1-1; D remains unclear. The CDR3 totals 11 residues. V was shortened by 3 bases and J by 8 bases, with 7 bases between the two germline ends. Germline V gene lookup returns CDR1 SGHAT and CDR2 FQDESV (reference sequence). CDR3 loop: CASSLEREAFF. The CDR3 region has the DNA TGTGCCAGCAGCTTGGAACGGGAAGCTTTCTTT.

The J gene is TRBJ1-1, the V gene TRBV6-6; D is uncertain. V lost 2 bases and J 7 bases, leaving 14 bases between the germline ends. Germline V gene data show CDR1 as MNHNY and CDR2 as SVGAGI (reference sequence). The CDR3 loop spans 14 amino acids. The CDR3 DNA reads TGTGCCAGCAGTTACACTCCGCCGCGAGATGAAGCTTTCTTT. Translated, it gives CASSYTPPRDEAFF.

This chain joins TRBV25-1 and TRBJ2-1; TRBD2 aligns across 8 bases. Germline assignment: CDR1 MGHDK and CDR2 SYGVNS. The length of the CDR3 is 13 residues. The V and J ends lost 7 bases and 6 bases, in that order; junction bases with no gene match: 5. Here the CDR3 DNA reads TGTGCCAGCACCCGGGGGGGGTCCAATGAGCAGTTCTTC. Amino acid sequence: CASTRGGSNEQFF.

This clone occurred once. The rearrangement uses TRBV5-1 and TRBJ2-1; no definite D call. V lost 0 bases and J lost 1, with 5 bases in between. Germline-derived CDR1 and CDR2 are SGHRS and YFSETQ. The CDR3 loop spans 14 amino acids. The CDR3 loop reads CASSLEGSYNEQFF. The CDR3 DNA is TGCGCCAGCAGCTTGGAAGGGTCCTACAATGAGCAGTTCTTC.

This chain links TRBV19 with TRBJ1-1, with 8 nucleotides matching TRBD1. With 5 bases clipped from V and 4 bases from J, the junction kept 6 bases outside the gene matches. The CDR3 consists of 14 residues. CDR1 is LNHDA, CDR2 SQIVND, per germline (reference sequence). The CDR3 nucleotides read TGTGCCAGTAGTGCTCGGACAGGGAGCACTGAAGCTTTCTTT. The encoded protein is CASSARTGSTEAFF.

About this clone itself: At one end, the junction sequence differs from germline, possibly due to a read error. CDR3: CASSSRGHRAVDTQYF. The CDR3, as DNA: TGTGCTAGCAGCTCCCGAGGGCACAGGGCGGTAGATACGCAGTATTTT. The chain carries TRBV7-7 and TRBJ2-3; possible D gene TRBD1, 6 bases. The CDR3 extends over 16 amino acids. Germline CDR1 and CDR2: SSHAT and FNYEAQ (reference sequence).

The chain couples TRBV7-2 to TRBJ1-5, with D perhaps TRBD1 (5 bases). CDR1 is SGHTA, CDR2 FQGNSA, per germline. This CDR3 is built from 16 residues. Between the trimmed V and J ends, which lost 4 bases and 4 bases, there was a span of 17 bases. CDR3 nucleotide sequence: TGTGCCAGCAGCTCCCACGGGGGGTGGGGAAATCAGCCCCAGCATTTT. The encoded protein is CASSSHGGWGNQPQHF.

The CDR3 sequence: CASTREGGYYGYTF. The CDR3 nucleotides are TGTGCCAGTACCCGAGAAGGGGGCTACTATGGCTACACCTTC. V is TRBV19 and J is TRBJ1-2, with 7 positions matching TRBD1. Germline trimming cut 7 bases from V and 3 bases from J; bases unmatched to any gene: 8. Germline-derived CDR1 and CDR2 are LNHDA and SQIVND (reference sequence). The CDR3 runs 14 residues.

This chain connects TRBV4-1 to TRBJ1-1, with no clear D. V was clipped by 2 bases and J by 3 bases, with 1 base between them. Germline CDR1 reads MGHRA; CDR2 reads YSYEKL. This CDR3 region has 11 residues. CDR3 residues: CASSQYTEAFF. DNA for the CDR3: TGCGCCAGCAGCCAATACACTGAAGCTTTCTTT.

V and J are TRBV6-5 and TRBJ1-3; D may be TRBD1 (6 bases). The CDR3 spans 15 residues. Germline lookup yields CDR1 MNHEY and CDR2 SVGAGI. V lost 7 bases and J lost 2, with 15 bases in between. For the CDR3, the DNA is TGTGCCAGCACCCAAGGGGGGGACGCTGGAAACACCATATATTTT. The encoded protein is CASTQGGDAGNTIYF.